This is a list of T cell receptor beta chains from one sample in a study of T cells in Graves' hyperthyroidism and ophthalmopathy. Each CDR3 protein gets one entry after TCRdb re-called the multiplex PCR reads with MiXCR. In the table there are over 500,000 distinct CDR3 sequences, 17% of which are singletons. The sequenced sample consisted of blood. The receptors come from a woman aged 18-29 years with Graves' ophthalmopathy. Both conserved end residues are part of each CDR3. D genes are given only for firm matches. Size is stated for part of the rows, as once, few or many counts, or as a class when the clone is expanded.

NA	13	TRBV13	TRBJ1-1	many	CASSSWGETEAFF	TGTGCCAGCAGCTCCTGGGGTGAGACTGAAGCTTTCTTT
NA	12	TRBV30	TRBJ2-2	many	CAWRLNTGELFF	TGTGCCTGGAGACTAAACACCGGGGAGCTGTTTTTT
TRBD1	14	TRBV5-1	TRBJ2-7	few	CASSFSGTGAEQYF	TGCGCCAGCAGTTTTTCCGGGACAGGGGCCGAGCAGTACTTC
NA	13	TRBV6-2/TRBV6-3	TRBJ2-7	NA	CAIKPGAGYEQYF	TGTGCCATCAAGCCGGGGGCAGGATACGAGCAGTACTTC
TRBD1	14	TRBV28	TRBJ1-6	NA	CASSYRGINSPLHF	TGTGCCAGCAGCTACAGGGGTATTAATTCACCCCTCCACTTT
TRBD1	16	TRBV4-2	TRBJ1-2	once	CASSPREGQASYGYTF	TGTGCCAGCAGCCCCCGTGAGGGACAGGCTTCCTATGGCTACACCTTC
NA	15	TRBV12-5	TRBJ2-1	few	CASGQTGTSNNEQFF	TGTGCTAGTGGACAAACCGGGACATCTAACAATGAGCAGTTCTTC
TRBD1	18	TRBV30	TRBJ2-2	few	CAWSVRDRGISNTGELFF	TGTGCCTGGAGTGTAAGGGACAGGGGGATCAGCAACACCGGGGAGCTGTTTTTT
NA	15	TRBV4-1	TRBJ1-3	NA	CASSQSPISGNTIYF	TGCGCCAGCAGCCAATCACCCATCTCTGGAAACACCATATATTTT
TRBD2	16	TRBV2	TRBJ2-5	many	CASSDAAGGLIETQYF	TGTGCCAGCAGTGATGCGGCGGGGGGCCTCATAGAGACCCAGTACTTC
NA	13	TRBV27	TRBJ2-5	NA	CASRQLSQETQYF	TGTGCCAGCAGACAGCTATCACAAGAGACCCAGTACTTC
TRBD1	13	TRBV20-1	TRBJ2-7	many	CSASDRVGGEQYF	TGCAGTGCATCGGACAGGGTGGGTGGCGAGCAGTACTTC
NA	14	TRBV5-6	TRBJ2-1	many	CASSFGTADVGQFF	TGTGCCAGCAGCTTCGGCACCGCCGACGTTGGGCAGTTCTTC
TRBD2	16	TRBV11-2	TRBJ2-7	many	CASSLGGRTPGYEQYF	TGTGCCAGCAGCTTAGGCGGGAGGACACCGGGATACGAGCAGTACTTC
NA	15	TRBV20-1	TRBJ2-7	NA	CSAPALLATSYEQYF	TGCAGTGCCCCGGCCCTCCTAGCGACCTCCTACGAGCAGTACTTC
TRBD1	16	TRBV29-1	TRBJ1-1	NA	CSVASGTGGSGTEAFF	TGCAGCGTCGCCTCCGGGACAGGGGGCAGCGGAACTGAAGCTTTCTTT
NA	14	TRBV11-2	TRBJ1-2	many	CASSLPRQFDGYTF	TGTGCCAGCAGCTTGCCCCGCCAGTTTGATGGCTACACCTTC